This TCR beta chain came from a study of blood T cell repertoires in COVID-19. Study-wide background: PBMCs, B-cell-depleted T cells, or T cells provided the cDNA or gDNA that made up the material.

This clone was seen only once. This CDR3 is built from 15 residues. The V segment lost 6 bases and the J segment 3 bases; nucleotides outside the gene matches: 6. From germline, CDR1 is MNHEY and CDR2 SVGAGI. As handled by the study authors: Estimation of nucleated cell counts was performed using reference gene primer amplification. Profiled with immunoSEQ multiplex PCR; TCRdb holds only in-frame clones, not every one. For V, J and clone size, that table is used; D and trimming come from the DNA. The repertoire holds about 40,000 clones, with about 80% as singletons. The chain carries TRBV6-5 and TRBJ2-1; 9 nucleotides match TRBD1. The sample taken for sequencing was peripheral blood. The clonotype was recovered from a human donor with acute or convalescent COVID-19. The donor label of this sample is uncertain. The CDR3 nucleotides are TGTGCCAGCAGGCGGGGACAGGGTTACTACAATGAGCAGTTCTTC. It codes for CASRRGQGYYNEQFF.